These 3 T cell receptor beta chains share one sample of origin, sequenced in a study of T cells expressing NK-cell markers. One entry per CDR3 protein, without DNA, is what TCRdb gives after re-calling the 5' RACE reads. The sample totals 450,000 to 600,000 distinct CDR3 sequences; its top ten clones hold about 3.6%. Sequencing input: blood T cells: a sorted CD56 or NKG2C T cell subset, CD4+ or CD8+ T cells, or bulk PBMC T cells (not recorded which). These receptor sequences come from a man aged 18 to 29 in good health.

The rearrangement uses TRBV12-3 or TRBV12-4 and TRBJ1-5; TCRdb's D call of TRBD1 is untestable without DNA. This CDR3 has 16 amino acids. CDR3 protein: CASSFSSTGGRQPQHF.

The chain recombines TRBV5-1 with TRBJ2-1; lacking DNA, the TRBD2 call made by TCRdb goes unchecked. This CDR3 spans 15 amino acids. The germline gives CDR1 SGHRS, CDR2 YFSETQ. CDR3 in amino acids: CASSSLADSYNEQFF. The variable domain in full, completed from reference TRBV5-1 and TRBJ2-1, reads KAGVTQTPRYLIKTRGQQVTLSCSPISGHRSVSWYQQTPGQGLQFLFEYFSETQRNKGNFPGRFSGRQFSNSRSEMNVSTLELGDSALYLCASSSLADSYNEQFFGPGTRLTVL.

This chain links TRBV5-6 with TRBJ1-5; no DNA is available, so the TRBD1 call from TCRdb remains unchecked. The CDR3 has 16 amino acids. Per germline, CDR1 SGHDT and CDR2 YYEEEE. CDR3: CASSPRWGPTNQPQHF.